The sequence of this TCR beta chain was determined in a study of Ad26.COV2.S vaccination and SARS-CoV-2 variants. About the study: Each vaccinee took Ad26.COV2.S intramuscularly, once or twice 56 days apart.

This clone was picked up one time. Stated treatment: roughly 18 received Ad26.COV2.S at low or high dose, single or two shots; about 5 received placebo; per-sample allocation not given. Collection of the samples took place on day 63 after the first injection of vaccine or placebo. Generated by immunoSEQ multiplex PCR, the TCRdb table keeps only in-frame clones and is missing some. The sample consists of hundreds of thousands of clones, 87% of them appearing once. In germline, CDR1 is ENHRY, CDR2 SYGVKD. V was clipped by 4 bases and J by 6 bases, with 12 bases between them. The CDR3 length is 14 residues.

The clonotype was recovered from a person between 18 and 65 years old who received the Ad26.COV2.S COVID-19 vaccine or a placebo. This specimen was peripheral blood, taken in a trial of Ad26.COV2.S vaccine versus placebo. The chain is built from TRBV10-3 and TRBJ1-4; D perhaps matches TRBD1 (5 bases). The CDR3 DNA reads as TGTGCCATCAGTGGCGGGACGGGTGATGAAAAACTGTTTTTT. Translating gives CAISGGTGDEKLFF.